This is a list of T cell receptor beta chains from one sample in a study of beta chain features in type 1 diabetes. Libraries were prepared by immunoSEQ multiplex PCR; TCRdb keeps only in-frame clonotypes and omits some of them. The sample has nearly 700,000 clones, around an eighth seen once. Sequenced material: naive CD4+ T cells from blood. Receptors were obtained from a young man with type 1 diabetes. Each CDR3 is given with its conserved first and last residue. Fields, in order: V gene, D gene, CDR3 protein. D genes are given only for firm matches.

TRBV2,.,CASSPTYEQYF
TRBV30,.,CAWSVGGAHGYTF
TRBV5-1,.,CASSIGTISYGYTF
TRBV7-2,.,CASSLEHNVVGIQYF
TRBV4-2,.,CASSQDYEGQETQYF
TRBV7-9,TRBD2,CAFGRRELQETQYF
TRBV9,.,CASSVVPNTDTQYF
TRBV4-1,TRBD1,CASSQGPIGGLETQYF
TRBV5-4,TRBD2,CASRAGLAGMVQYF
TRBV7-2,.,CASSLEFGGGPTDTQYF
TRBV5-1,TRBD1,CASNPLGQGNTGELFF
TRBV6-6,.,CASSYIGNQPQHF
TRBV30,TRBD1,CAWNRGTGGPSTEQFF
TRBV5-1,.,CASSLEQGTYEQYF
TRBV18,.,CASSPPGLPGEQFF
TRBV5-1,.,CASSLTDKRYGYTF
TRBV11-1,TRBD2,CASTVAGGETQYF
TRBV29-1,TRBD2,CSSRGAGQETQYF